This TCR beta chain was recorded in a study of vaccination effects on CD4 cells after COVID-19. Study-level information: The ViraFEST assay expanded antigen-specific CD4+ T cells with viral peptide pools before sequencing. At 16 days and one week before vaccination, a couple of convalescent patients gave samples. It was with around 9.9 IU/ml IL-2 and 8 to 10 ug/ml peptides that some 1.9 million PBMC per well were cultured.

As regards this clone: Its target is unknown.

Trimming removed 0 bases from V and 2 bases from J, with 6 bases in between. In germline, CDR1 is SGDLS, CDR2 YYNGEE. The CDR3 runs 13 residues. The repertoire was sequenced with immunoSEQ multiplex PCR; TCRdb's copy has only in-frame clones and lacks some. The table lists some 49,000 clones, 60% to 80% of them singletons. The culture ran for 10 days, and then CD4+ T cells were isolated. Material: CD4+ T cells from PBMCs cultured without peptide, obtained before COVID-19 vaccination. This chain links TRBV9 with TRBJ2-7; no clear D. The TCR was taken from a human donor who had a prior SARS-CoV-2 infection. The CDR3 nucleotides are TGTGCCAGCAGCGTAGGCATTACCTACGAGCAGTACTTC. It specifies CASSVGITYEQYF.